This T cell receptor beta chain stems from a study of cytomegalovirus exposure and HLA in healthy donors. Findings and limits, study-wide: Earlier analysis found most TCR beta V segments productive about 87% or about 30% of the time. Within the data, a cluster of highly shared sequence variants was likely a sequencing artifact. Later work associated 17,000 or so TCR beta sequences with HLA alleles at 0.05 false discovery rate.

Worth noting for this clone: Its antigen remains unknown.

PCR amplification relied on 60 Vbeta primers (plus 13 Jbeta primers). The method was immunoSEQ multiplex PCR; TCRdb's version includes in-frame clones alone and lacks a portion of them. The sample carries 90,000 to 120,000 clones, over 70% recorded once. The CDR3 loop spans 13 amino acids. Germline V gene data show CDR1 as SNHLY and CDR2 as FYNNEI. The V gene lost 3 bases and the J gene lost 7 bases, with 13 bases spanning the gap. The V gene is TRBV2, the J gene TRBJ2-7; D remains unclear. The clonotype originates from a man aged 30 to 39 in good health and CMV-seronegative. Sequencing used PBMCs. This CDR3 is CASSDPLSVEQYF. The DNA of the CDR3 is TGTGCCAGCAGTGATCCTCTGAGCGTTGAGCAGTACTTC.